Listed below are T cell receptor beta chains from one sample, sequenced in a study of a mutant IDH1 vaccine in newly diagnosed glioma. No antigens are known for them. Some clones are missing from TCRdb's copy, which holds only in-frame ones; the method was immunoSEQ multiplex PCR. The sample consists of 30,000 to 40,000 clones, approximately 80% of them appearing once. Sequenced material: PBMCs, taken from a glioma patient whose treatment included an IDH1 peptide vaccine. The receptors were gathered from a young woman with glioma. The CDR3 runs from the conserved cysteine through the conserved F or W. A D gene is named only where the DNA matches it firmly. The size of a clone is reported for some rows only, either as once, few or many, or as a class for expanded clones.

clone_size	cdr3_length	j_call	v_call	d_call	cdr3_nt	cdr3_aa
.	16	TRBJ2-1	TRBV9	TRBD1	TGTGCCAGCAGCGGAGGGGACAGAGATAATTACAAGGGGCAGTTCTTC	CASSGGDRDNYKGQFF
few	13	TRBJ1-1	TRBV5-4	.	TGTGCCAGCAGCCGAAATGGGGACACTGAAGCTTTCTTT	CASSRNGDTEAFF
few	13	TRBJ1-1	TRBV25-1	.	TGTGCCAGCAGTGAATGGAAGGGCTCAACAGCTTTCTTT	CASSEWKGSTAFF
.	12	TRBJ1-2	TRBV28	.	TGTGCCAGCAGCTACCCCCGGTATGGCTACACCTTC	CASSYPRYGYTF
.	14	TRBJ2-2	TRBV27	.	TGTGCCAGCAGTTTATCTGCCGGTACCCCGGAGCTGTTTTTT	CASSLSAGTPELFF
once	13	TRBJ2-7	TRBV7-9	TRBD2	TGTGCCACCACTCGGGCGGGGGTAAACGAGCAGTACTTC	CATTRAGVNEQYF
.	15	TRBJ1-2	TRBV28	TRBD1	TGTGCCAGCAGTACACGGGACAGAGCTAACTATGGCTACACCTTC	CASSTRDRANYGYTF
.	17	TRBJ2-7	TRBV11-3	.	TGTGCCAGCAGCTTCGGGTCCGGGACTCTAAGCTCCTACGAGCAGTACTTC	CASSFGSGTLSSYEQYF
few	13	TRBJ1-2	TRBV6-5	.	TGTGCCAGCAGTTACGGGGGGGACTATGGCTACACCTTC	CASSYGGDYGYTF
.	18	TRBJ2-5	TRBV2	TRBD2	TGTGCCAGCAGCGCACACCCCATGGGAGGGGCACTGGGGGAGACCCAGTACTTC	CASSAHPMGGALGETQYF
once	13	TRBJ2-3	TRBV7-9	.	TGTGCCAGCAGCTTACTGGGGCCAGATACGCAGTATTTT	CASSLLGPDTQYF
.	14	TRBJ1-2	TRBV29-1	TRBD1	TGCAGCGCCGCCGGGACAGGGAGTGTATATGGCTACACCTTC	CSAAGTGSVYGYTF
once	16	TRBJ2-3	TRBV5-4	.	TGTGCCAGCAGCTGGGGTCTGGGCGCCCGCACAGATACGCAGTATTTT	CASSWGLGARTDTQYF
once	13	TRBJ2-7	TRBV29-1	.	TGCAGCGTCCAGGCCGGCCTATCCTACGAGCAGTACTTC	CSVQAGLSYEQYF
.	15	TRBJ1-1	TRBV6-6	TRBD1	TGTGCCAGCAGTTACTCAGGCAGGGGGAGTACTGAAGCTTTCTTT	CASSYSGRGSTEAFF
.	13	TRBJ1-5	TRBV6-5	.	TGTGCCAGCACCACAGGGTACAATCAGCCCCAGCATTTT	CASTTGYNQPQHF
.	16	TRBJ2-2	TRBV7-6	.	TGTGCCAGCAGCTCCGGTTTGGGGGTTAGCACCGGGGAGCTGTTTTTT	CASSSGLGVSTGELFF
.	12	TRBJ1-5	TRBV5-5	.	TGTGCCAGCAGCAAGTATGGTCAGCCCCAGCATTTT	CASSKYGQPQHF
.	15	TRBJ2-3	TRBV25-1	.	TGTGCCAGCAGTGAATCACCTCGGAGCACAGATACGCAGTATTTT	CASSESPRSTDTQYF
once	14	TRBJ2-5	TRBV5-1	.	TGCGCCAGCAGCTTCAGGGTAGCCGGAGAGACCCAGTACTTC	CASSFRVAGETQYF
.	13	TRBJ2-1	TRBV6-1	TRBD2	TGTGCCAGCAGTGATCCGACTAGCGGGAGGGTATTCTTC	CASSDPTSGRVFF
few	15	TRBJ1-6	TRBV19	TRBD1	TGTGCCAGTAATCTAAGGGCAGGGGGTAATTCACCCCTCCACTTT	CASNLRAGGNSPLHF
.	16	TRBJ2-1	TRBV7-3	.	TGTGCCAGCAGCCCCTACGGTGGGGACTTAGTAAGGGAGCAGTTCTTC	CASSPYGGDLVREQFF
once	15	TRBJ2-6	TRBV18	.	TGTGCCAGCTCACCACAGGGAACCGGGGCCAACGTCCTGACTTTC	CASSPQGTGANVLTF
.	16	TRBJ1-1	TRBV7-9	.	TGTGCCAGCAGCTTAGGTTGGGGGCAGACGAACACTGAAGCTTTCTTT	CASSLGWGQTNTEAFF
.	17	TRBJ2-7	TRBV27	TRBD2	TGTGCCAGCAGTTCCATGGGGCTAGCGGGTCCTTCCTACGAGCAGTACTTC	CASSSMGLAGPSYEQYF
.	16	TRBJ2-3	TRBV9	TRBD1	TGTGCCAGCAGCGTCGGGGACAGGGGGAGCACAGATACGCAGTATTTT	CASSVGDRGSTDTQYF
once	12	TRBJ2-1	TRBV25-1	.	TGTGCCAGCAGTCAGTCGGGGAATGAGCAGTTCTTC	CASSQSGNEQFF
few	15	TRBJ1-5	TRBV18	.	TGTGCCAGCTCACCATCCCGGGGGGGCAATCAGCCCCAGCATTTT	CASSPSRGGNQPQHF
.	14	TRBJ1-3	TRBV13	.	TGTGCCAGCAGCTTTATGGCGGTCGGAAACACCATATATTTT	CASSFMAVGNTIYF
.	15	TRBJ2-3	TRBV5-6	TRBD2	TGTGCCGTCCAAAGAGCGGGAACACGCACAGATACGCAGTATTTT	CAVQRAGTRTDTQYF
.	14	TRBJ2-2	TRBV19	.	TGTGCCAGTAGTTGGACACCGAACACCGGGGAGCTGTTTTTT	CASSWTPNTGELFF
.	15	TRBJ1-1	TRBV5-5	.	TGTGCCAGCAGCTCCAGACAGGCTTACGACACTGAAGCTTTCTTT	CASSSRQAYDTEAFF
.	12	TRBJ2-5	TRBV29-1	.	TGCAGCGCATGCGATGGGACGCAGACCCAGTACTTC	CSACDGTQTQYF
.	19	TRBJ2-2	TRBV19	.	TGTGCCAGTAGTAAACAGGGAAGTGGGGTCTTTGGGAACACCGGGGAGCTGTTTTTT	CASSKQGSGVFGNTGELFF
.	15	TRBJ2-3	TRBV19	TRBD2	TGTGCCAGTAGTACGACTAGCGGGGGTTTCGATACGCAGTATTTT	CASSTTSGGFDTQYF
few	13	TRBJ1-1	TRBV2	.	TGTGCCAGCAGCGGGGAAACGAACACTGAAGCTTTCTTT	CASSGETNTEAFF
.	14	TRBJ1-3	TRBV19	.	TGTGCCAGTCAAATACAGAGCTCTGGAAACACCATATATTTT	CASQIQSSGNTIYF